This is a list of T cell receptor beta chains from one sample in a study of OX40 agonist ivuxolimab in advanced cancers. Sequenced by immunoSEQ multiplex PCR; TCRdb stores in-frame clones only, minus some. The sample shows 50,000 to 60,000 clones, 85% to 90% of them seen only once. The sample was CD4+ or CD8+ T cells sorted from blood, taken in a trial of the OX40 agonist ivuxolimab. The source is an adult with an advanced solid tumor such as melanoma, head and neck, liver or kidney cancer. The CDR3 runs from the conserved cysteine through the conserved F or W. A D gene is named only where the DNA matches it firmly. Clone size is given for some rows only: seen once, a few or many times, or a class if the clone is expanded.

J,size,V,D,length,DNA,CDR3
TRBJ2-4,NA,TRBV19,NA,14,TGTGCCAGTAGCGGCCTGATAGCCAAAAACATTCAGTACTTC,CASSGLIAKNIQYF
TRBJ2-5,NA,TRBV5-1,TRBD1,15,TGCGCCAGCGCCAACGGACAGGGACGAGGGGAGACCCAGTACTTC,CASANGQGRGETQYF
TRBJ1-2,NA,TRBV19,TRBD1,15,TGTGCCAGTAGTACGTCTGGACAGGGGCGATACGGCTACACCTTC,CASSTSGQGRYGYTF
TRBJ1-1,NA,TRBV7-3,NA,13,TGTGCCAGCAGCGTAAGCGGGAACACTGAAGCTTTCTTT,CASSVSGNTEAFF
TRBJ1-2,NA,TRBV5-1,TRBD1,14,TGCGCCAGCAACCCCGGGACAGGCGTATATGGCTACACCTTC,CASNPGTGVYGYTF
TRBJ1-3,NA,TRBV7-9,TRBD1,14,TGTGCCAGCAGCCCGACAGGGACTGGAAACACCATATATTTT,CASSPTGTGNTIYF
TRBJ2-3,NA,TRBV6-4,TRBD2,17,TGTGCCAGCAGTGATTCGACTAGCGGGGTTAGCACAGATACGCAGTATTTT,CASSDSTSGVSTDTQYF
TRBJ2-5,NA,TRBV5-6,TRBD2,16,TGTGCCAGCAGCTTGGAGGTAGCGGGGTACCAAGAGACCCAGTACTTC,CASSLEVAGYQETQYF
TRBJ2-1,NA,TRBV4-1,NA,13,TGCGCCAGCAGCCAAGACGGTCAGGGGCGGCAGTTCTTC,CASSQDGQGRQFF
TRBJ1-4,NA,TRBV6-5,NA,13,TGTGCCAGCAGCCATCCTTCTAATGAAAAACTGTTTTTT,CASSHPSNEKLFF
TRBJ2-7,NA,TRBV6-6,TRBD2,13,TGTGCCAGCAATCTCGGGGGGGCCTACGAGCAGTACTTC,CASNLGGAYEQYF
TRBJ1-2,NA,TRBV27,TRBD1,14,TGTGCCAGCAGCCCCCTACAGGGGGGCTATGGCTACACCTTC,CASSPLQGGYGYTF
TRBJ1-1,NA,TRBV11-2,TRBD1,14,TGTGCCAGCAGCTCGTCCCGGGACAGGGGGCGGGCTTTCTTT,CASSSSRDRGRAFF
TRBJ2-7,NA,TRBV6-5,NA,15,TGTGCCAGCACTTCAGGCGGATGGGGCTCCTACGAGCAGTACTTC,CASTSGGWGSYEQYF
TRBJ1-6,NA,TRBV2,NA,15,TGTGCCAGCAGTGAAGAAGGGACACAGAATTCACCCCTCCACTTT,CASSEEGTQNSPLHF
TRBJ2-5,NA,TRBV15,NA,17,TGTGCCACCAGCAGAGATCTTGGTACAGGGAGACAAGAGACCCAGTACTTC,CATSRDLGTGRQETQYF
TRBJ2-5,NA,TRBV7-2,NA,12,TGTGCCAGCAGCTTACGGGGAGAGACCCAGTACTTC,CASSLRGETQYF
TRBJ1-2,NA,TRBV5-1,NA,13,TGCGCCAGCAGCCCGCATGTGGACTATGGCTACACCTTC,CASSPHVDYGYTF
TRBJ2-5,NA,TRBV14,NA,13,TGTGCCAGCAGCCAAGGGACCCAAGAGACCCAGTACTTC,CASSQGTQETQYF
TRBJ2-3,once,TRBV7-2,TRBD2,18,TGTGCCAGCAGCATAGAGGGACTAGCGGGGCTTAGCACAGATACGCAGTATTTT,CASSIEGLAGLSTDTQYF
TRBJ2-6,NA,TRBV18,NA,16,TGTGCCAGCTCCCCCATGCAGGGGACTGGGGCCAACGTCCTGACTTTC,CASSPMQGTGANVLTF
TRBJ1-4,NA,TRBV19,NA,15,TGTGCCACCTCCAATATGGCTGGGGCTAATGAAAAACTGTTTTTT,CATSNMAGANEKLFF
TRBJ2-5,NA,TRBV6-5,NA,13,TGTGCCAGCAGTCGACAGAGTGGGGAGACCCAGTACTTC,CASSRQSGETQYF
TRBJ2-5,NA,TRBV27,NA,15,TGTGCCAGCAGTACCCGGGACGGAGACCAAGAGACCCAGTACTTC,CASSTRDGDQETQYF